This T cell receptor beta chain came from a study of OX40 agonist ivuxolimab in advanced cancers. Whole-study context: Patients with prior anti-PD-1, anti-PD-L1 or anti-CTLA-4 therapy were eligible; 40% to 45% had some. Three patients, one with hepatocellular carcinoma and two with cutaneous melanoma, responded partially. Findings of the study overall: At 0.1 to 3.0 mg/kg and by week 6, clonal expansion occurred in CD4+ and CD8+ blood T cells. Among the lowest peripheral clonal expansion occurred in 0.1-3.0 mg/kg partial responders.

Of note for this clone: The antigen remains undetermined.

Only in-frame clones appear in the TCRdb table, and some are missing; sequencing was by immunoSEQ multiplex PCR. This table holds more than 80,000 clones, roughly 88% found once. The V gene's germline CDR1 is GTSNPN and CDR2 SVGIG (reference sequence). This CDR3 contains 11 residues. The V gene lost 8 bases and the J gene lost 5 bases, with 12 bases spanning the gap. The specimen was CD4+ or CD8+ T cells sorted from blood, collected in a trial of the OX40 agonist ivuxolimab. The origin of this receptor is an adult with an advanced solid tumor such as melanoma, head and neck, liver or kidney cancer. This rearrangement joins TRBV30 to TRBJ2-5, with D possibly TRBD2 on 7 matching bases. CDR3 sequence (DNA): TGTGCCCGCGGGGGCGCGGAGACCCAGTACTTC. It is translated as CARGGAETQYF.